This entry concerns a single T cell receptor (beta chain). Its antigen is currently unknown. The record originates from a study of T cell responses to AZD1222 COVID-19 vaccine. Study results and caveats: Just six AZD1222 recipients were seropositive at baseline. Scientists sampled the repertoires only once the peak T cell response had passed.

V shed 5 bases, J shed 9 bases, and the junction held 5 bases outside the gene matches. The CDR3 is made up of 13 amino acids. Germline CDR1 KGHDR, CDR2 SFDVKD. The data were produced by immunoSEQ multiplex PCR, yet TCRdb's version contains in-frame clones alone and is incomplete. In the table there are roughly 140,000 clones, roughly 89% of which are singletons. The TCR sequence derives from an adult in good health. The rearrangement joins TRBV24-1 to TRBJ1-5; 8 bases are a match to TRBD1. Sequenced here: peripheral blood, sampled on day 0 of AZD1222 vaccination. The CDR3 protein is CATSAGQGTPQHF. CDR3 DNA: TGTGCCACCAGTGCCGGACAGGGTACGCCCCAGCATTTT.